This T cell receptor beta chain was found in a study of cytomegalovirus exposure and HLA in healthy donors. General study points: A later analysis showed HLA-associated TCR beta chains outstripping equally common others in clonal expansion. The authors excluded some V segments, including TRBV6-2 and TRBV6-3, as indistinguishable.

Turning to this clone: Antigen unknown.

Vbeta (60) and Jbeta (13) primers were used in the PCR. Assay used: immunoSEQ multiplex PCR; TCRdb lists only in-frame clones, some missing. This sample has some 100,000 clones; approximately 81% occur once, and the top ten carry about 14%. The CDR3 length is 13 residues. Between the trimmed V and J ends, which lost 3 bases and 3 bases, there was a span of 8 bases. Germline V gene data show CDR1 as MNHEY and CDR2 as SMNVEV (reference sequence). The sample taken for sequencing was PBMCs. The receptor was isolated from a male donor in good health and CMV-seropositive. The chain combines TRBV27 with TRBJ1-1; D uncertain. CDR3 region: CASSLESYTEAFF. In DNA, the CDR3 is TGTGCCAGCAGTTTGGAGTCCTACACTGAAGCTTTCTTT.